The text below deals with one TCR beta chain. The data originate from a study of blood T cell repertoires in COVID-19. This CDR3 is 13 amino acids long. The germline gives CDR1 SGHNT, CDR2 YYREEE (reference sequence). With 2 bases removed from V and 7 bases from J, the gap between germline ends came to 9 bases. Profiled with immunoSEQ multiplex PCR; TCRdb holds only in-frame clones, not every one. There are approximately 210,000 clones in the sample; 70% to 90% occur only once, and approximately 2.6% lies in the top ten. Sequenced sample: peripheral blood. J is TRBJ1-4 and V is TRBV5-4, with TRBD1 as a possible D gene (5 bases). This TCR was recovered from a woman between 70 and 85 years old with active or convalescent COVID-19. The CDR3 coding sequence is TGTGCCAGCAGCTTCAGGGAGGCTGAAAAACTGTTTTTT. This gives the protein CASSFREAEKLFF.